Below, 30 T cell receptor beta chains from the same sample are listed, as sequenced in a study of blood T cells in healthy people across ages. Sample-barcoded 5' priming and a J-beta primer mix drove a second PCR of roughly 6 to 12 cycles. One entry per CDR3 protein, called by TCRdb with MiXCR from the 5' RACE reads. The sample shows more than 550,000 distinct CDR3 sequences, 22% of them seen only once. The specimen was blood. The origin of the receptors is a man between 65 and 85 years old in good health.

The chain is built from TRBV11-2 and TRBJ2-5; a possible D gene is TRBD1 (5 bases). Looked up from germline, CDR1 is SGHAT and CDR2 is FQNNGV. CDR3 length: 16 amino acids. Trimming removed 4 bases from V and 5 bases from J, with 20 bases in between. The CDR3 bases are TGTGCCAGCAGCTCGGACAAGTCGTCCCTCATCGAGACCCAGTACTTC. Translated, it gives CASSSDKSSLIETQYF.

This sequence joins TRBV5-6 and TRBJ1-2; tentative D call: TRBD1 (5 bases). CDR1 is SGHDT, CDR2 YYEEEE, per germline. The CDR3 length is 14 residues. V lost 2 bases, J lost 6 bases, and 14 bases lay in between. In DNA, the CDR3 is TGTGCCAGCAGCTTTAGGACAATTGACGATGGCTACACCTTC. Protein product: CASSFRTIDDGYTF.

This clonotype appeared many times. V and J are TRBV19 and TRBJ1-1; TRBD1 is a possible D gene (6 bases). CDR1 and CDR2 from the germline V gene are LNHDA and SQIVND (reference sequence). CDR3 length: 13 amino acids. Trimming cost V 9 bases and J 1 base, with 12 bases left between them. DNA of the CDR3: TGTGCCAGCAGCCGGACAGAGAACACTGAAGCTTTCTTT. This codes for CASSRTENTEAFF.

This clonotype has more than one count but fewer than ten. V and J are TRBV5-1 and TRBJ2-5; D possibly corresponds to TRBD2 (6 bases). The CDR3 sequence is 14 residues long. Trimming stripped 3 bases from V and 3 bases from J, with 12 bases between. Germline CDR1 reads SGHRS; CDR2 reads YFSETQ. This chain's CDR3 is CASSWGIAEETQYF. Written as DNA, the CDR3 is TGCGCCAGCAGCTGGGGGATAGCGGAAGAGACCCAGTACTTC.

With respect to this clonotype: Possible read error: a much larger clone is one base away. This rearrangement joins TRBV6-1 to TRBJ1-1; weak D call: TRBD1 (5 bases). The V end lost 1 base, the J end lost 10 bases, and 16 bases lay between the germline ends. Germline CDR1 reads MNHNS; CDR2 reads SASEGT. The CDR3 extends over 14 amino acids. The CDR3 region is CASSEVWGRAVAFF. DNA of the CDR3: TGTGCCAGCAGTGAAGTATGGGGGAGGGCTGTAGCTTTCTTT.

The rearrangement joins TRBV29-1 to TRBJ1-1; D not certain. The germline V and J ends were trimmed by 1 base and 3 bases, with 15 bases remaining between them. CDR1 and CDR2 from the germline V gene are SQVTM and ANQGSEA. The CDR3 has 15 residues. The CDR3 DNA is TGCAGCGTTGAAGTGGGGAGACTTCTGGACACTGAAGCTTTCTTT. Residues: CSVEVGRLLDTEAFF.

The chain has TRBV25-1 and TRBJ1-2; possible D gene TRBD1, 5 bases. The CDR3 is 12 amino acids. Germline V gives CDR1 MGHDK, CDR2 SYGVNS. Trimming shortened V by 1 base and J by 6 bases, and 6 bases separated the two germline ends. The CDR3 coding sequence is TGTGCCAGCAGTGAATGGGGGAATGGCTACACCTTC. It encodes CASSEWGNGYTF.

The CDR3 DNA reads as TGTGCCAGCAGCCGGGGGATCAACTCCTACAATGAGCAGTTCTTC. This sequence encodes CASSRGINSYNEQFF. The rearrangement uses TRBV6-6 and TRBJ2-1, with D maybe TRBD2 (6 bases). CDR3 length: 15 residues. Germline V gene sequence: CDR1 MNHNY, CDR2 SVGAGI (reference sequence). V was clipped by 6 bases and J by 0 bases, with 12 bases between them.

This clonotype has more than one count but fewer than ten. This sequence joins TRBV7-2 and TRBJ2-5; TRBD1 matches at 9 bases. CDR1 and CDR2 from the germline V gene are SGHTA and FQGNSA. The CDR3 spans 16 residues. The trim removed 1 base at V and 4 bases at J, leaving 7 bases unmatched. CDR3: CASSLVAGQGRETQYF. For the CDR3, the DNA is TGTGCCAGCAGCTTAGTAGCCGGACAGGGGAGAGAGACCCAGTACTTC.

The CDR3 reads CASSLWGLAGGELFF. The CDR3 DNA reads as TGTGCCAGCAGCCTATGGGGGCTAGCGGGCGGGGAGCTGTTTTTT. The chain couples TRBV6-5 to TRBJ2-2; the match to TRBD2 covers 8 bases. Losses at the gene ends were 6 bases for V and 7 bases for J; bases not matched to a gene: 10. Germline V gene lookup returns CDR1 MNHEY and CDR2 SVGAGI. There are 15 residues in the CDR3.

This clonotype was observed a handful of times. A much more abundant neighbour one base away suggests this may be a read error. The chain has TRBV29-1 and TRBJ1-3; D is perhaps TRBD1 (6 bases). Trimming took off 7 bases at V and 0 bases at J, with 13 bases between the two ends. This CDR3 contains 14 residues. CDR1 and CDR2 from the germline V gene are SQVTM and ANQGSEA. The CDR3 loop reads CSAGGGVSGNTIYF. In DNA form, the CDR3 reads TGCAGCGCTGGAGGGGGGGTCTCTGGAAACACCATATATTTT.

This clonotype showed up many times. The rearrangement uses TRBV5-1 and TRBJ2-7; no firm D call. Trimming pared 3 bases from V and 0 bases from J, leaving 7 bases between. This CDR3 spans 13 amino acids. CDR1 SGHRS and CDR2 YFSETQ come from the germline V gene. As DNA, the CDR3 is TGCGCCAGCAGCTCAGAGGACTCCTACGAGCAGTACTTC. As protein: CASSSEDSYEQYF. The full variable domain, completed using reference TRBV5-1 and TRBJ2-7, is KAGVTQTPRYLIKTRGQQVTLSCSPISGHRSVSWYQQTPGQGLQFLFEYFSETQRNKGNFPGRFSGRQFSNSRSEMNVSTLELGDSALYLCASSSEDSYEQYFGPGTRLTVT.

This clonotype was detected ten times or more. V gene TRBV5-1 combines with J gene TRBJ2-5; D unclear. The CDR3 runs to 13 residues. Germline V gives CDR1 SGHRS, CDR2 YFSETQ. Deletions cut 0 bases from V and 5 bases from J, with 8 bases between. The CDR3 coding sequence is TGCGCCAGCAGCTTGGCCCCGTCCGAGACCCAGTACTTC. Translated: CASSLAPSETQYF.

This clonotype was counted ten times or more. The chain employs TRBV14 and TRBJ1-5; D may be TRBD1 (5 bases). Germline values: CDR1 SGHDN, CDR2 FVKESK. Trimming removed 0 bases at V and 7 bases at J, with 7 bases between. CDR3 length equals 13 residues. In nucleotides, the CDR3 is TGTGCCAGCAGCCAAGATGGGGGGCAGCCCCAGCATTTT. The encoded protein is CASSQDGGQPQHF.

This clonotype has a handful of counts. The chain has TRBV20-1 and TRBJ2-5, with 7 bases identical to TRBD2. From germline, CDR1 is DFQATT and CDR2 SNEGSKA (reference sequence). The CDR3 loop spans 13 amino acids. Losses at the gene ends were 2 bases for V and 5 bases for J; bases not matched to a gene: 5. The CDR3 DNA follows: TGCAGTGCTAGAACAGTGGGAGGGGAGACCCAGTACTTC. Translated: CSARTVGGETQYF.

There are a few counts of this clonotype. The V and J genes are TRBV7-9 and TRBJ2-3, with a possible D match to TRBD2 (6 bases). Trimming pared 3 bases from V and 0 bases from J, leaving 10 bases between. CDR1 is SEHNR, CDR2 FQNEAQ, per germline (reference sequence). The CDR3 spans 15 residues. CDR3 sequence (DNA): TGTGCCAGCAGCTTTGACGGGAGAAGCACAGATACGCAGTATTTT. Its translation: CASSFDGRSTDTQYF.

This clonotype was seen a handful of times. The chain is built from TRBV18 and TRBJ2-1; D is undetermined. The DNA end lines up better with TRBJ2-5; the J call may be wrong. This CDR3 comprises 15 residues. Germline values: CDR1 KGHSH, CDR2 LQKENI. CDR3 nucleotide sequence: TGTGCCAGCTCACCATGGGCCGCGCGGCAAGAGACCCAGTACTTC. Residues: CASSPWAARQETQYF.

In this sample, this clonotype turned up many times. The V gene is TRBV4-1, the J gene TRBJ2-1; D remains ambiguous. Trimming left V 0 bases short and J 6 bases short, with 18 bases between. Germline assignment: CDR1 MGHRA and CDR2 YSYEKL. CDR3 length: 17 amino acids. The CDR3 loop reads CASSQDPRTPGGNEQFF. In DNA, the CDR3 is TGCGCCAGCAGCCAAGATCCCCGCACACCCGGCGGCAATGAGCAGTTCTTC.

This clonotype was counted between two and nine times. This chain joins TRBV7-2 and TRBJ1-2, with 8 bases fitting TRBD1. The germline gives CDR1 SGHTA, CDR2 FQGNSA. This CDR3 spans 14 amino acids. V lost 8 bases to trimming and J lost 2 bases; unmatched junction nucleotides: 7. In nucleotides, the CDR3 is TGTGCCAGCTCAGGGGGCGGCGGCAACTATGGCTACACCTTC. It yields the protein CASSGGGGNYGYTF.

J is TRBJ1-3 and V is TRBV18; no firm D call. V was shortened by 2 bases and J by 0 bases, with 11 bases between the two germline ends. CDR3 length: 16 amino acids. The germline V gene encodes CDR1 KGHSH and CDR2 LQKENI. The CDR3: CASSPSGALSGNTIYF. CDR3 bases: TGTGCCAGCTCACCATCGGGTGCCCTCTCTGGAAACACCATATATTTT.

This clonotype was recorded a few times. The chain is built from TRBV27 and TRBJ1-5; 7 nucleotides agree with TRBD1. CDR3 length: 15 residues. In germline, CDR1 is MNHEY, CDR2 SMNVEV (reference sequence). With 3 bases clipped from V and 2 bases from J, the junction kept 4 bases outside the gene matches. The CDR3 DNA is TGTGCCAGCAGTTTCGAGGGGACAGGCAATCAGCCCCAGCATTTT. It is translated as CASSFEGTGNQPQHF.

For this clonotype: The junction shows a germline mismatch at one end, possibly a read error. The DNA of the CDR3 is TGTGCCAGTAGTATAGACGCGGGACTAGCGGGGAGACAAGGCGTACGCGAGCAGCACTTC. Protein: CASSIDAGLAGRQGVREQHF. The V gene is TRBV19, the J gene TRBJ2-5; 13 positions agree with TRBD2. The CDR3 loop spans 20 amino acids. The germline V gene has CDR1 LNHDA and CDR2 SQIVND (reference sequence).

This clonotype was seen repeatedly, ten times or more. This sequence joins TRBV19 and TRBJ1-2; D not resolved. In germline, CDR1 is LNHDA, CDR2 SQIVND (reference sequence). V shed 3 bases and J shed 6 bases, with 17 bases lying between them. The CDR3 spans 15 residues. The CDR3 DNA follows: TGTGCCAGTAGTATCGCGGCCTACGGGCCCCATGGCTACACCTTC. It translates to CASSIAAYGPHGYTF.

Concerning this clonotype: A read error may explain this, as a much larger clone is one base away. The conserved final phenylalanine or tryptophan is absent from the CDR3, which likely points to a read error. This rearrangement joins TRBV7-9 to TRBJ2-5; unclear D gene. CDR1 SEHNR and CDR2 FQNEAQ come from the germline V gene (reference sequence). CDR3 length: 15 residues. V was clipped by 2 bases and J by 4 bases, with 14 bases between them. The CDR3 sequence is CASSLNTHGRETQYS. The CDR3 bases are TGTGCCAGCAGCTTAAATACACATGGCAGAGAGACCCAGTACTCC.

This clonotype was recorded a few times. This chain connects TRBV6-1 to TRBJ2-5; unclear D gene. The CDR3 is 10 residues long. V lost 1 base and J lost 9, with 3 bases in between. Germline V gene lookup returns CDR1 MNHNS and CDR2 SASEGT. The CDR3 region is CASSEGSQYF. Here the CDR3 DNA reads TGTGCCAGCAGTGAAGGGTCCCAGTACTTC.

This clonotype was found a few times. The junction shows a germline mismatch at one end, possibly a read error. The CDR3 loop is CASSPGQGLFF. For the CDR3, the DNA is TGTGCCAGCAGCCCCGGACAGGGGTTGTTCTTC. The chain recombines TRBV11-2 with TRBJ2-5; 9 nucleotides match TRBD1. The germline CDR1 and CDR2 sequences are SGHAT and FQNNGV. This CDR3 has 11 amino acids.

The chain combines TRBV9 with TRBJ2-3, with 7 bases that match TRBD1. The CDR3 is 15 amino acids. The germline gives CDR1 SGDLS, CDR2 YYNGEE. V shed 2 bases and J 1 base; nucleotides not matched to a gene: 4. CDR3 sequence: CASSVSGGGTDTQYF. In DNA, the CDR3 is TGTGCCAGCAGCGTCTCAGGGGGTGGCACAGATACGCAGTATTTT.

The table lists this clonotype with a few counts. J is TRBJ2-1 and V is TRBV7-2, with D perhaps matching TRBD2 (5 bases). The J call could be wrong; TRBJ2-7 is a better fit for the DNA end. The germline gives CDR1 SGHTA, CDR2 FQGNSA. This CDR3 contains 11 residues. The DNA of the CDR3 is TGTGCCAGCAGTATGGGGAGTGAGCAGTACGTC. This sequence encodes CASSMGSEQYV.

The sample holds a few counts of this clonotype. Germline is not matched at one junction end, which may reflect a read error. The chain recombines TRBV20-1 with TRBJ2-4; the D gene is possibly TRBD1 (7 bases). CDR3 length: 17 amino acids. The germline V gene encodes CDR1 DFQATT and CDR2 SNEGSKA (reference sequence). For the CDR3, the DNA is TGCAGTGCTAGAGCCTTGGTGGAGGGGGCGTCGGAAAGCATTCAGTGCTTC. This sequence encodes CSARALVEGASESIQCF.

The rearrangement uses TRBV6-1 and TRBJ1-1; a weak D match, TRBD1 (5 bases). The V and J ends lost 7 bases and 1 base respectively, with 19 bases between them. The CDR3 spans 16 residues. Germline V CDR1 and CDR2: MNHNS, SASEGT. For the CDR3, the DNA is TGTGCCAGCACCCGCGCACCCGGCAGGGCGAACACTGAAGCTTTCTTT. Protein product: CASTRAPGRANTEAFF.